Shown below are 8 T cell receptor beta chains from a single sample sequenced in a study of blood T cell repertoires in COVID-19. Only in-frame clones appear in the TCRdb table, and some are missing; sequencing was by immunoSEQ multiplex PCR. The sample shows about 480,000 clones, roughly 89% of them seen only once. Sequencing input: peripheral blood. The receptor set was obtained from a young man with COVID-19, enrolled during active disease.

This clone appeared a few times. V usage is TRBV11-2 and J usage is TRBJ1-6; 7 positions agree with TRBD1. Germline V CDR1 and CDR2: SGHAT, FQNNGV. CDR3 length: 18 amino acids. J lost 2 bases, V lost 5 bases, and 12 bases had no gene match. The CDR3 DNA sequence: TGTGCCAGCAGCCCAAAGGGTCGGGACAGACCCTATAATTCACCCCTCCACTTT. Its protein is CASSPKGRDRPYNSPLHF.

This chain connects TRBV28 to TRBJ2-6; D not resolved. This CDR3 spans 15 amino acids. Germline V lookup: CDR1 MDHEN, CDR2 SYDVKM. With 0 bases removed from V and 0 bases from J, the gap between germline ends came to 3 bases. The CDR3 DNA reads TGTGCCAGCAGTTTATGGAGCTCTGGGGCCAACGTCCTGACTTTC. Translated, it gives CASSLWSSGANVLTF.

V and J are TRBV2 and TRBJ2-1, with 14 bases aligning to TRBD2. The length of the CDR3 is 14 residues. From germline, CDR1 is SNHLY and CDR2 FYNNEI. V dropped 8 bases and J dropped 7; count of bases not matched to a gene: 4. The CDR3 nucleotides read TGTGCCAGCTTTAGGACTAGCGGGGGGAATGAGCAGTTCTTC. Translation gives CASFRTSGGNEQFF.

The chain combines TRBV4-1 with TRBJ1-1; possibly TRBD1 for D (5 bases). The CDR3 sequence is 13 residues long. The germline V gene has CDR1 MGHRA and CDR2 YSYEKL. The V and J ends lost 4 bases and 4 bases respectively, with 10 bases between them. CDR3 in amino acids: CASSPGLFTEAFF. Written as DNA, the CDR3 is TGCGCCAGCAGCCCGGGACTGTTCACTGAAGCTTTCTTT.

CDR3 nucleotide sequence: TGTGCCAGCAGTCTGGAGGGGTTCAAGGAGCTCATTGGCCAGCATTTT. Translated: CASSLEGFKELIGQHF. The chain links TRBV28 to TRBJ1-5; a possible D gene is TRBD1 (5 bases). The CDR3 sequence is 16 residues long. Germline V gene data show CDR1 as MDHEN and CDR2 as SYDVKM. Trimming took off 5 bases at V and 12 bases at J, with 26 bases between the two ends.

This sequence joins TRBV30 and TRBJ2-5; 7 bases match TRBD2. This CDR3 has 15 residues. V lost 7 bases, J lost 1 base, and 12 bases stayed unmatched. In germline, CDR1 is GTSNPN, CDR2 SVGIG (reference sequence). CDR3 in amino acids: CASTSRTRVQETQYF. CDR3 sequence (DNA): TGTGCCTCCACCTCCCGGACTAGAGTCCAAGAGACCCAGTACTTC.

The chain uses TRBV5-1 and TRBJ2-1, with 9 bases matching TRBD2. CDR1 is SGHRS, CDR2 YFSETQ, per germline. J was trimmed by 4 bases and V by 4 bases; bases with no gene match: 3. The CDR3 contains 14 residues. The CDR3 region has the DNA TGCGCCAGCAGCACCAGCGGGGGGTACAATGAGCAGTTCTTC. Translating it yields CASSTSGGYNEQFF.

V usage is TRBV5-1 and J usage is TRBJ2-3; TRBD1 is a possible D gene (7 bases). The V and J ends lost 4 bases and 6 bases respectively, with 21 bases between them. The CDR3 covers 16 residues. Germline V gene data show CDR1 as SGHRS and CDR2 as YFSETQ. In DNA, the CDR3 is TGCGCCAGCAGCCCCTATAGCGGAGGAGGGGGCGATACGCAGTATTTT. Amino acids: CASSPYSGGGGDTQYF.